The rows below give T cell receptor beta chains drawn from one sample of a study of T cell responses to AZD1222 COVID-19 vaccine. Libraries were prepared by immunoSEQ multiplex PCR; TCRdb keeps only in-frame clonotypes and omits some of them. The table shows roughly 100,000 clones, with approximately 88% occurring only once. The sample was peripheral blood, taken on day 0 of AZD1222 vaccination. The source of these receptors is an adult in good health. Both conserved end residues are part of each CDR3.

TRBV10-3 CAINGQGARQPQHF
TRBV5-1 CASSLGQGIWGYTF
TRBV7-2 CASSAPSGAQETQYF
TRBV19 CASSKGQGGETQYF
TRBV24-1 CATSGGQAASDTQYF
TRBV11-3 CASSPILAGGPSAKNIQYF
TRBV27 CASSLSSVTEAFF
TRBV5-1 CASSLVPSGASSYNEQFF
TRBV5-1 CASSLGAEGYTF
TRBV2 CASSAGGSGYNEQFF
TRBV7-2 CASSLPTGSSGNTIYF
TRBV3-1/TRBV3-2 CASSQRQGTEAFF
TRBV28 CASSLTGNLQQPQHF
TRBV18 CASSPLQGETEAFF
TRBV6-2/TRBV6-3 CASSPIPSPGGTYEQYF
TRBV6-6 CASSPTPRGTEAFF
TRBV11-2 CASSLARQGRGYTF
TRBV29-1 CSLFRTSGGRGSYNEQFF
TRBV18 CASAPIVDTEAFF
TRBV18 CASSPTSGRYNEQFF
TRBV27 CASSLEGRRTAEAFF
TRBV29-1 CSVEDLGVGYTF
TRBV3-1/TRBV3-2 CASSPWRDRVLEQYF
TRBV25-1 CASSEGTILSGNTIYF